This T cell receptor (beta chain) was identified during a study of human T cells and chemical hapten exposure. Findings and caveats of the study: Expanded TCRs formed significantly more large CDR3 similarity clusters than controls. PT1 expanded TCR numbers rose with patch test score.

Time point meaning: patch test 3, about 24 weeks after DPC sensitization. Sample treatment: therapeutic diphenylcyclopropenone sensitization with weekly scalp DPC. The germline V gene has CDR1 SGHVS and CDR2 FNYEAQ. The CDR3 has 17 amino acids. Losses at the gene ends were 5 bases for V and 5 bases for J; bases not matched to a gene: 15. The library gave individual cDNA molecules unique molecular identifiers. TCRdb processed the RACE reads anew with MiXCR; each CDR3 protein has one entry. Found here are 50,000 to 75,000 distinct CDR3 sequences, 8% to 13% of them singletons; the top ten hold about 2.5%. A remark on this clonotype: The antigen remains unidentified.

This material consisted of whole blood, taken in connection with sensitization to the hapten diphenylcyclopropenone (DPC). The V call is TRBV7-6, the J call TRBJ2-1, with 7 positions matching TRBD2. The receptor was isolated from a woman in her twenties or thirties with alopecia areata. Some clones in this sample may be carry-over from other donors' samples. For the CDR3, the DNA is TGTGCCAGCAGCCTACGCCCGGGGGGTCCCCCCAACAATGAGCAGTTCTTC. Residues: CASSLRPGGPPNNEQFF.